Listed below are T cell receptor beta chains from one sample, sequenced in a study of radiation and T cells in renal cell carcinoma. Data came from immunoSEQ multiplex PCR; TCRdb stores just in-frame clones and leaves some out. The sample has 140,000 to 150,000 clones, approximately 90% seen once; the top ten hold about 4.3%. The sequences come from blood, collected from a patient whose treatment included radiotherapy and nephrectomy. These receptor sequences come from a woman between 65 and 79 years old with renal cell carcinoma. Both conserved end residues are part of each CDR3. A D gene is named only where the DNA matches it firmly. Size is stated for part of the rows, as once, few or many counts, or as a class when the clone is expanded.

v_gene,abundance,d_gene,j_gene,CDR3nt,CDR3aa
TRBV19,NA,TRBD2,TRBJ2-3,TGTGCCAGTAGTATAGACCCTAGCGGGGGGCTTGCGGATACGCAGTATTTT,CASSIDPSGGLADTQYF
TRBV5-5,NA,TRBD1,TRBJ2-7,TGTGCCAGCAGCTTGGGACAGGGGTTAGGGGACTACGAGCAGTACTTC,CASSLGQGLGDYEQYF
TRBV29-1,few,NA,TRBJ1-5,TGCAGCGCCGGGGTGGGTGAGCAGCCCCAGCATTTT,CSAGVGEQPQHF
TRBV5-1,NA,NA,TRBJ2-3,TGCGCCAGCAGCCCGGGACGGCCCAGCACAGATACGCAGTATTTT,CASSPGRPSTDTQYF
TRBV6-5,NA,TRBD1,TRBJ2-7,TGTGCCAGCAGTTTGACCGGGACAGGCCCCTACGAGCAGTACTTC,CASSLTGTGPYEQYF
TRBV6-5,NA,TRBD1,TRBJ1-2,TGTGCCAGCAGTACGACAGGGGGCAATGGCTACACCTTC,CASSTTGGNGYTF
TRBV9,NA,TRBD1,TRBJ1-2,TGTGCCAGCAGCGCTCGCCGACAGGGGGCGAACTATGGCTACACCTTC,CASSARRQGANYGYTF
TRBV7-2,NA,TRBD2,TRBJ2-3,TGTGCCAGCAGCCCCCGACTAGCGGGGTCGTACACAGATACGCAGTATTTT,CASSPRLAGSYTDTQYF
TRBV7-9,NA,NA,TRBJ2-1,TGTGCCAGCAGCTGGAGACAGTACAATGAGCAGTTCTTC,CASSWRQYNEQFF
TRBV2,NA,TRBD1,TRBJ2-1,TGTGCCAGCAGTGAAGCGACAGGGGGGTATGAGCAGTTCTTC,CASSEATGGYEQFF
TRBV5-1,NA,NA,TRBJ2-3,TGCGCCAGCAGCCAGGCCGGGACACCCCGCACAGATACGCAGTATTTT,CASSQAGTPRTDTQYF
TRBV7-2,few,NA,TRBJ2-2,TGTGCCAGCAGCTTAAGTGGCAACACCGGGGAGCTGTTTTTT,CASSLSGNTGELFF
TRBV7-2,NA,NA,TRBJ2-7,TGTGCCAGCAGCAGACAGGAGACGTACGAGCAGTACTTC,CASSRQETYEQYF
TRBV30,NA,NA,TRBJ1-5,TGTGCCTGGAGTGTACCGTCGTCGTTCAATCAGCCCCAGCATTTT,CAWSVPSSFNQPQHF
TRBV9,NA,NA,TRBJ1-2,TGTGCCAGCAGTGCGGTGTCGAACTATGGCTACACCTTC,CASSAVSNYGYTF
TRBV5-4,few,NA,TRBJ1-1,TGTGCCAGCAGCTTGGCAGGGGTGAGGACTGAAGCTTTCTTT,CASSLAGVRTEAFF
TRBV7-9,few,NA,TRBJ1-6,TGTGCCAGCAGCTTAACAGGCGGCCATTCACCCCTCCACTTT,CASSLTGGHSPLHF
TRBV19,NA,TRBD1,TRBJ1-1,TGTGCCAGTAACCTACCAGGGGGCCGGACTGAAGCTTTCTTT,CASNLPGGRTEAFF
TRBV27,NA,NA,TRBJ2-5,TGTGCCAGCAGCCATGGGCTGGAGACCCAGTACTTC,CASSHGLETQYF
TRBV10-3,NA,TRBD1,TRBJ2-5,TGTGCCATCAGCCGGGACAGGGGGCAGGAGACCCAGTACTTC,CAISRDRGQETQYF
TRBV30,few,NA,TRBJ1-1,TGTGCCTGGGGGCCAGACGGGGACACTGAAGCTTTCTTT,CAWGPDGDTEAFF
TRBV27,NA,NA,TRBJ1-1,TGTGCCAGCAGCCCACATCGGACAGTACCACCAGAAGCTTTCTTT,CASSPHRTVPPEAFF
TRBV5-6,NA,NA,TRBJ1-6,TGTGCCAGCAGCTTAGGACAGTCCTATAATTCACCCCTCCACTTT,CASSLGQSYNSPLHF
TRBV5-4,NA,NA,TRBJ1-1,TGTGCCAGCAGCTCTGGGACATCGATGAACACTGAAGCTTTCTTT,CASSSGTSMNTEAFF
TRBV29-1,NA,TRBD2,TRBJ2-3,TGCAGCGTGAGGGGACTAGCGGGGGGAAGTAGAGATACGCAGTATTTT,CSVRGLAGGSRDTQYF
TRBV5-8,NA,TRBD1,TRBJ1-4,TGTGCCAGCACCCAAGGAACGGACAGGGTAGGGGAAAAACTGTTTTTT,CASTQGTDRVGEKLFF
TRBV18,NA,NA,TRBJ1-6,TGTGCCAGCTCACCCGGAGGGGGAGGTGGGTCACCCCTCCACTTT,CASSPGGGGGSPLHF
TRBV30,few,TRBD1,TRBJ1-1,TGTGCCTGGAGTGTACAGGGGGCAGGGATGGAAGCTTTCTTT,CAWSVQGAGMEAFF
TRBV7-6,NA,TRBD2,TRBJ2-3,TGTGCCAGCAGCTTAGTCGTCGCGGGACTAGCGGGGCAGAGCGCAGGGGATACGCAGTATTTT,CASSLVVAGLAGQSAGDTQYF
TRBV28,once,NA,TRBJ1-1,TGTGCCACCCTCAAAGCGTGGGGGGACACTGAAGCTTTCTTT,CATLKAWGDTEAFF
TRBV27,once,TRBD1,TRBJ1-1,TGTGCCAGCAGTTCGCCCGGGACAGGGAACACTGAAGCTTTCTTT,CASSSPGTGNTEAFF
TRBV9,NA,NA,TRBJ2-4,TGTGCCAGCAGCGTAGCGAGTAACGGGTTCGAAAACATTCAGTACTTC,CASSVASNGFENIQYF
TRBV27,NA,TRBD1,TRBJ1-1,TGTGCCAGCAGACCGACAGGGTTGTTTCGCATGAACACTGAAGCTTTCTTT,CASRPTGLFRMNTEAFF
TRBV4-3,NA,NA,TRBJ2-1,TGCGCCAGCAGCGAAAACAATGAGCAGTTCTTC,CASSENNEQFF
TRBV5-1,NA,TRBD1,TRBJ2-7,TGCGCCAGCAGCGTAAATGCAGGGGGAGAGCAGTACTTC,CASSVNAGGEQYF
TRBV19,many,TRBD1,TRBJ1-5,TGTGCCAGTAGTCCCCAACGACCGGGACAGGGGGTGGTACGGTGGCATTTT,CASSPQRPGQGVVRWHF
TRBV6-5,NA,TRBD1,TRBJ1-3,TGTGCCAGCAGTCCCGGGACAGTAGCTGGAAACACCATATATTTT,CASSPGTVAGNTIYF
TRBV7-9,NA,NA,TRBJ1-2,TGTGCCAGCAGCTTAGAGGAGGGAGACTATGGCTACACCTTC,CASSLEEGDYGYTF
TRBV5-5,NA,NA,TRBJ2-7,TGTGCCAGCAGCTTACAGGACTCCCTAGTCTACGAGCAGTACTTC,CASSLQDSLVYEQYF
TRBV27,NA,TRBD2,TRBJ2-5,TGTGCCAGCAGACAACTAGCGGGGGGGCTTGAGACCCAGTACTTC,CASRQLAGGLETQYF
TRBV9,NA,NA,TRBJ1-2,TGTGCCAGCAGCACCCAGAAAAGGGGAGACTACACCTTC,CASSTQKRGDYTF
TRBV7-2,NA,TRBD1,TRBJ1-1,TGTGCCAGCAGCTTAGTACAGGGGGCGCATACTGAAGCTTTCTTT,CASSLVQGAHTEAFF
TRBV7-2,NA,TRBD1,TRBJ2-1,TGTGCCAGCAGCCCCCGGGACAGGGTCTCCTACAATGAGCAGTTCTTC,CASSPRDRVSYNEQFF
TRBV6-4,NA,NA,TRBJ2-5,TGTGCCAGCAGTGGGACCTCGGGACCGCAAGAGACCCAGTACTTC,CASSGTSGPQETQYF
TRBV11-1,NA,TRBD1,TRBJ2-1,TGTGCCAGCAGGAACCGGGACAGGCCCTACAATGAGCAGTTCTTC,CASRNRDRPYNEQFF